The 27 T cell receptor beta chains below were found in one sample sequenced in a study of technical replicates of blood from several donors (dated by TCRdb to about 2017). The library relied on the immunoSEQ multiplex PCR assay. TCRdb's version of the immuneACCESS table is confined to in-frame rearrangements and falls short of the full clone set. An unresolved V gene accounts for under half of the shortfall where checked; the remainder is of unknown origin. Here the sample has under 90,000 clones; around 97% occur a single time. The ten largest make up approximately 0.2% of the sample. The source material was T cells isolated from PBMCs. The receptors derive from a human donor in good health.

This chain connects TRBV19 to TRBJ2-7; D is possibly TRBD1 (6 bases). V dropped 5 bases and J dropped 0 bases, with 14 bases sitting between them. The CDR3 is 15 amino acids. CDR1 is LNHDA and CDR2 is SQIVND in the germline V gene (reference sequence). CDR3 sequence (DNA): TGTGCCAGTAGTGAAGGGGGTAGTATCTCCTACGAGCAGTACTTC. This gives the protein CASSEGGSISYEQYF.

This clone was detected only once. This sequence joins TRBV2 and TRBJ2-5; 8 positions agree with TRBD2. The ends lost 6 bases at V and 6 bases at J; junction bases unmatched: 9. Germline CDR1 SNHLY, CDR2 FYNNEI. CDR3 length: 14 residues. The DNA for the CDR3 is TGTGCCAGCAGACCCGGGGGGGCCATAAAGACCCAGTACTTC. This sequence encodes CASRPGGAIKTQYF.

The J gene is TRBJ1-4, the V gene TRBV4-1; maybe TRBD1 (6 bases). V lost 4 bases and J 8 bases, leaving 11 bases between the germline ends. The CDR3 runs 13 residues. Germline V gene sequence: CDR1 MGHRA, CDR2 YSYEKL. Written as DNA, the CDR3 is TGCGCCAGCAGCCGCGTTGGGGGCGAAAAACTGTTTTTT. Amino acid sequence: CASSRVGGEKLFF.

V usage is TRBV5-6 and J usage is TRBJ1-2; the match to TRBD1 covers 7 bases. This CDR3 is built from 13 residues. From germline, CDR1 is SGHDT and CDR2 YYEEEE. J was trimmed by 7 bases and V by 5 bases; bases with no gene match: 8. This CDR3 reads CASSGQEGGGYTF. The CDR3 coding sequence is TGTGCCAGCAGTGGACAGGAAGGAGGTGGCTACACCTTC.

This sequence joins TRBV6-1 and TRBJ2-6; 7 positions agree with TRBD1. The CDR3 consists of 15 residues. With V trimmed by 9 bases and J by 1 base, 6 bases remained unmatched. The germline V gene has CDR1 MNHNS and CDR2 SASEGT. Here the CDR3 reads CASRDSFSGANVLTF. CDR3 nucleotides: TGTGCCAGTAGGGACAGCTTTTCTGGGGCCAACGTCCTGACTTTC.

CDR3 region: CASSLESSGNTIYF. For the CDR3, the DNA is TGTGCCAGCAGCCTCGAGAGCTCTGGAAACACCATATATTTT. V gene TRBV7-9 combines with J gene TRBJ1-3; D unclear. V was cut by 5 bases and J by 0 bases, with 8 bases left in between. Germline-derived CDR1 and CDR2 are SEHNR and FQNEAQ (reference sequence). This CDR3 is 14 amino acids long. The full variable domain, rest sourced from reference TRBV7-9 and TRBJ1-3, is DTGVSQNPRHKITKRGQNVTFRCDPISEHNRLYWYRQTLGQGPEFLTYFQNEAQLEKSRLLSDRFSAERPKGSFSTLEIQRTEQGDSAMYLCASSLESSGNTIYFGEGSWLTVV.

The CDR3 here is CASSPYRGPYEQYF. CDR3 in DNA: TGTGCCAGCAGTCCCTACAGGGGGCCCTACGAGCAGTACTTC. The chain recombines TRBV6-5 with TRBJ2-7; 9 bases agree with TRBD1. V dropped 5 bases and J dropped 2; count of bases not matched to a gene: 4. This CDR3 is 14 amino acids long. Germline lookup yields CDR1 MNHEY and CDR2 SVGAGI.

DNA for the CDR3: TGTGCCAGCAGTGAAATGGGGGCAACGTCCTATGGCTACACCTTC. Its translation is CASSEMGATSYGYTF. V and J are TRBV2 and TRBJ1-2; perhaps TRBD1 as D (6 bases). Germline CDR1 reads SNHLY; CDR2 reads FYNNEI. CDR3 length: 15 residues. The ends were cut back, 2 bases at V and 4 bases at J, with 14 bases in the middle. The entire variable domain, with the rest obtained from reference TRBV2 and TRBJ1-2, is as follows: EPEVTQTPSHQVTQMGQEVILRCVPISNHLYFYWYRQILGQKVEFLVSFYNNEISEKSEIFDDQFSVERPDGSNFTLKIRSTKLEDSAMYFCASSEMGATSYGYTFGSGTRLTVV.

The chain has TRBV11-2 and TRBJ2-1, with TRBD2 matching over 13 bases. Trimming at V came to 1 base and at J to 8 bases, leaving 5 bases not matched to a gene. The CDR3 totals 16 residues. Germline V gene lookup returns CDR1 SGHAT and CDR2 FQNNGV. The CDR3: CASSLVLGLAGHEQFF. CDR3 DNA: TGTGCCAGCAGCTTAGTTTTGGGACTAGCGGGACATGAGCAGTTCTTC.

The gene calls are TRBV7-9 and TRBJ1-4; D gene ambiguous. The ends were cut back, 2 bases at V and 5 bases at J, with 12 bases in the middle. Germline CDR1 reads SEHNR; CDR2 reads FQNEAQ (reference sequence). This CDR3 is 15 amino acids long. CDR3 coding DNA: TGTGCCAGCAGCTTAACGGAGCACAAGAATGAAAAACTGTTTTTT. Amino acid sequence: CASSLTEHKNEKLFF.

The chain joins TRBV6-5 to TRBJ2-2; tentative D call: TRBD1 (5 bases). This CDR3 spans 15 amino acids. The V end was cut by 6 bases, the J end by 5 bases, with 16 bases between. CDR1 is MNHEY and CDR2 is SVGAGI in the germline V gene. CDR3: CASSPPPKGTGELFF. CDR3 in DNA: TGTGCCAGCAGCCCTCCCCCCAAGGGGACCGGGGAGCTGTTTTTT.

The chain combines TRBV4-1 with TRBJ2-7; TRBD2 matches 8 bases. Germline V gives CDR1 MGHRA, CDR2 YSYEKL. Losses at the gene ends were 2 bases for V and 2 bases for J; bases not matched to a gene: 11. The CDR3 consists of 17 residues. The CDR3 nucleotides are TGCGCCAGCAGCCAATATCTTGTGCCAGCGGGGGCCTACGAGCAGTACTTC. Its protein is CASSQYLVPAGAYEQYF.

The chain carries TRBV6-6 and TRBJ1-4, with 8 bases fitting TRBD1. From germline, CDR1 is MNHNY and CDR2 SVGAGI (reference sequence). CDR3 length equals 14 residues. V was clipped by 6 bases and J by 8 bases; unmatched bases: 8. The CDR3 loop reads CASSPDRGSEKLFF. The CDR3 nucleotides read TGTGCCAGCAGCCCAGACAGGGGAAGCGAAAAACTGTTTTTT.

The J gene is TRBJ1-1, the V gene TRBV6-6; D unresolved. The ends were cut back, 5 bases at V and 4 bases at J, with 17 bases in the middle. The CDR3 has 15 residues. Germline CDR1 is MNHNY and CDR2 is SVGAGI (reference sequence). This CDR3 is CASSTSKTGGTEAFF. In DNA form, the CDR3 reads TGTGCCAGCAGTACCTCAAAAACGGGAGGCACTGAAGCTTTCTTT.

The rearrangement joins TRBV19 to TRBJ1-2; 8 bases map to TRBD1. The CDR3 runs 13 residues. CDR1 is LNHDA and CDR2 is SQIVND in the germline V gene (reference sequence). Trimming at V came to 5 bases and at J to 8 bases, leaving 7 bases not matched to a gene. CDR3 nucleotide sequence: TGTGCCAGTAGTCCGGGGACAGGTTGGGGCTACACCTTC. Translated: CASSPGTGWGYTF.

The chain combines TRBV14 with TRBJ2-3, with 14 bases fitting TRBD2. The V gene end was trimmed by 4 bases and the J gene end by 5 bases; junction bases not matched to a gene: 29. This CDR3 contains 24 residues. CDR1 is SGHDN, CDR2 FVKESK, per germline. In nucleotides, the CDR3 is TGTGCCAGCAGCCCGCTCAGGACAGGGAGCACCGGGACTAGCGGGAGCCCCCCACAAGATACGCAGTATTTT. It is translated as CASSPLRTGSTGTSGSPPQDTQYF.

This chain connects TRBV11-2 to TRBJ1-2; 8 nucleotides match TRBD1. The CDR3 covers 14 residues. V was clipped by 3 bases and J by 4 bases; unmatched bases: 4. Germline assignment: CDR1 SGHAT and CDR2 FQNNGV. The DNA of the CDR3 is TGTGCCAGCAGCTTCGACAGGGGTTCCTATGGCTACACCTTC. Its protein is CASSFDRGSYGYTF.

The chain employs TRBV11-2 and TRBJ2-1; the D gene is possibly TRBD2 (5 bases). Germline V lookup: CDR1 SGHAT, CDR2 FQNNGV. The V end lost 6 bases, the J end lost 5 bases, and 23 bases lay between the germline ends. CDR3 length: 17 residues. This chain's CDR3 is CASSLRAGLALNNEQFF. The DNA of the CDR3 is TGTGCCAGCAGTTTAAGAGCAGGACTTGCCTTAAACAATGAGCAGTTCTTC.

The J gene is TRBJ1-2, the V gene TRBV19; a possible D gene is TRBD1 (6 bases). Germline V gene data show CDR1 as LNHDA and CDR2 as SQIVND (reference sequence). This CDR3 has 14 amino acids. The V end lost 3 bases, the J end lost 2 bases, and 10 bases lay between the germline ends. The CDR3 bases are TGTGCCAGTAGTATTTTGGACAGAAACTATGGCTACACCTTC. This translates into CASSILDRNYGYTF.

The chain links TRBV18 to TRBJ1-3; possible D gene TRBD1, 6 bases. V lost 3 bases and J lost 0, with 15 bases in between. There are 17 residues in the CDR3. Germline CDR1 reads KGHSH; CDR2 reads LQKENI. The CDR3: CASSPRDTLSSGNTIYF. CDR3 bases: TGTGCCAGCTCACCGAGGGACACCCTGAGCTCTGGAAACACCATATATTTT.

The rearrangement links TRBV13 to TRBJ2-5; 8 bases are a match to TRBD2. CDR1 PRHDT and CDR2 FYEKMQ come from the germline V gene (reference sequence). CDR3 length: 15 residues. V was pared by 1 base and J by 1 base, with 2 bases of the junction left unmatched. The CDR3: CASSLEAGVQETQYF. The CDR3 DNA is TGTGCCAGCAGCTTAGAAGCGGGGGTCCAAGAGACCCAGTACTTC. The full variable domain, its missing parts supplied by reference TRBV13 and TRBJ2-5, is AAGVIQSPRHLIKEKRETATLKCYPIPRHDTVYWYQQGPGQDPQFLISFYEKMQSDKGSIPDRFSAQQFSDYHSELNMSSLELGDSALYFCASSLEAGVQETQYFGPGTRLLVL.

The rearrangement links TRBV7-2 to TRBJ2-2, with D tentatively TRBD1 (6 bases). This CDR3 is 17 amino acids long. CDR1 and CDR2 from the germline V gene are SGHTA and FQGNSA. The V gene lost 1 base and the J gene lost 0 bases, with 12 bases spanning the gap. In nucleotides, the CDR3 is TGTGCCAGCAGCTTAGAAACAGGGATTCCGAACACCGGGGAGCTGTTTTTT. As protein: CASSLETGIPNTGELFF.

This clone was picked up one time. The CDR3 sequence is CARVAGGTQYF. Here the CDR3 DNA reads TGTGCCAGAGTGGCCGGCGGGACCCAGTACTTC. The chain is built from TRBV2 and TRBJ2-5; D call uncertain. This CDR3 spans 11 amino acids. Germline CDR1 reads SNHLY; CDR2 reads FYNNEI. V was pared by 9 bases and J by 7 bases, with 12 bases between.

The chain combines TRBV27 with TRBJ1-1, with D possibly being TRBD1 (6 bases). Germline V lookup: CDR1 MNHEY, CDR2 SMNVEV (reference sequence). This CDR3 has 13 amino acids. Trimming took 4 bases from V and 1 from J, leaving 7 bases between them. Here the CDR3 DNA reads TGTGCCAGCAGTTGGGGACAGAACACTGAAGCTTTCTTT. As protein: CASSWGQNTEAFF.

The chain recombines TRBV28 with TRBJ2-2, with no clear D. V dropped 9 bases and J dropped 7 bases, with 18 bases sitting between them. This CDR3 is built from 14 residues. From germline, CDR1 is MDHEN and CDR2 SYDVKM. CDR3 amino acids: CASKREALFGELFF. The CDR3 nucleotides are TGTGCCAGTAAAAGAGAGGCCCTGTTCGGGGAGCTGTTTTTT.

This clone was seen just once. The chain uses TRBV15 and TRBJ1-1; TRBD1 matches 9 bases. Germline V gives CDR1 LNHNV, CDR2 YYDKDF (reference sequence). Trimming took 3 bases from V and 9 from J; bases not matched to a gene: 5. The CDR3 length is 13 residues. The CDR3 loop reads CATSRGQGDKAFF. In DNA, the CDR3 is TGTGCCACCAGCAGGGGACAGGGAGACAAAGCTTTCTTT. Complete variable domain (other parts from reference TRBV15 and TRBJ1-1): DAMVIQNPRYQVTQFGKPVTLSCSQTLNHNVMYWYQQKSSQAPKLLFHYYDKDFNNEADTPDNFQSRRPNTSFCFLDIRSPGLGDTAMYLCATSRGQGDKAFFGQGTRLTVV.

V and J are TRBV5-1 and TRBJ1-5, with TRBD1 matching over 7 bases. The CDR3 is 15 residues long. V was clipped by 0 bases and J by 3 bases; unmatched bases: 3. CDR1 and CDR2 from the germline V gene are SGHRS and YFSETQ. CDR3 nucleotides: TGCGCCAGCAGCTTGGAGGGGGCAGCCAATCAGCCCCAGCATTTT. It yields the protein CASSLEGAANQPQHF.